Given below is one T cell receptor (beta chain) in context. The data belong to a study of radiotherapy plus CTLA-4 blockade in lung cancer. The junction had 3 bases not matched to a gene; V was cut back by 2 bases and J by 0 bases. The CDR3 spans 15 residues. Germline values: CDR1 LNHNV, CDR2 YYDKDF (reference sequence). The data were produced by immunoSEQ multiplex PCR, yet TCRdb's version contains in-frame clones alone and is incomplete. Of tens of thousands of clones listed, about 88% are singletons. This chain uses TRBV15 with TRBJ2-5; 7 nucleotides agree with TRBD2. This material consisted of peripheral blood, taken from a patient treated with radiotherapy plus ipilimumab. This clonotype was obtained from a human donor with non-small cell lung cancer that progressed on radiotherapy plus ipilimumab. CDR3 region: CATSRLGGNQETQYF. In DNA form, the CDR3 reads TGTGCCACCAGCAGACTCGGGGGGAACCAAGAGACCCAGTACTTC.